One sample yielded the 15 T cell receptor beta chains listed below, sequenced in a study of cytomegalovirus exposure and HLA in healthy donors. A multiplex PCR was run with 60 Vbeta primers and 13 Jbeta primers. Libraries were prepared by immunoSEQ multiplex PCR; TCRdb keeps only in-frame clonotypes and omits some of them. The repertoire holds more than 140,000 clones, roughly 80% seen once, with around 3.2% in the top ten. The sequenced sample consisted of PBMCs. The receptors originated from a man in his forties in good health and CMV-seronegative.

The chain uses TRBV27 and TRBJ1-3, with a possible D match to TRBD1 (6 bases). The CDR3 extends over 14 amino acids. The germline V gene has CDR1 MNHEY and CDR2 SMNVEV (reference sequence). V was pared by 6 bases and J by 2 bases, with 11 bases between. This chain's CDR3 is CASSRGLAGNTIYF. As DNA, the CDR3 is TGTGCCAGCAGCAGGGGTTTAGCTGGAAACACCATATATTTT.

The chain is built from TRBV2 and TRBJ2-7; TRBD1 matches 9 bases. The CDR3 has 15 amino acids. Germline CDR1 and CDR2: SNHLY and FYNNEI. J was trimmed by 0 bases and V by 5 bases; bases with no gene match: 5. CDR3 DNA: TGTGCCAGCAGTAGGGGGACAGGGAACTCCTACGAGCAGTACTTC. Its protein is CASSRGTGNSYEQYF.

The genes are TRBV7-6 and TRBJ2-5, with TRBD1 as a possible D gene (7 bases). CDR3 length: 19 amino acids. Germline loops: CDR1 SGHVS, CDR2 FNYEAQ. The V end was cut by 4 bases, the J end by 2 bases, with 26 bases between. CDR3 nucleotides: TGTGCCAGCAGCTCACGGACCGATCCCAGGGGGGTCCCTCAAGAGACCCAGTACTTC. Translation gives CASSSRTDPRGVPQETQYF.

This chain connects TRBV2 to TRBJ2-7, with D possibly matching TRBD2 (6 bases). CDR3 length: 14 residues. The germline CDR1 and CDR2 sequences are SNHLY and FYNNEI. The germline V and J ends were trimmed by 7 bases and 3 bases, with 16 bases remaining between them. The CDR3 here is CASTPRRGYYEQYF. CDR3 sequence (DNA): TGTGCCAGCACCCCCCGGCGGGGCTACTACGAGCAGTACTTC.

CDR3 loop: CTSSLPGLAGGPGETQYF. CDR3 DNA: TGCACCAGCAGCCTTCCGGGACTAGCGGGGGGGCCAGGCGAGACCCAGTACTTC. The genes are TRBV1 and TRBJ2-5; the table's D gene call, TRBD2, was not cross checked with the DNA. TRBV1 is a documented pseudogene. The CDR3 sequence is 18 residues long.

Written as DNA, the CDR3 is TGTGCCAGTCTTCGGGGACAGCAATACAATGAGCAGTTCTTC. This gives the protein CASLRGQQYNEQFF. The V and J genes are TRBV7-2 and TRBJ2-1, with TRBD1 identical over 7 bases. The CDR3 runs to 14 residues. The ends lost 9 bases at V and 4 bases at J; junction bases unmatched: 9. The V gene's germline CDR1 is SGHTA and CDR2 FQGNSA.

The V gene is TRBV18, the J gene TRBJ2-7; perhaps TRBD2 as D (7 bases). The germline V gene has CDR1 KGHSH and CDR2 LQKENI. V was cut by 2 bases and J by 5 bases, with 19 bases left in between. The CDR3 is 16 amino acids. CDR3 in DNA: TGTGCCAGCTCACCAGCCTCCGGGGGGCGCAGACACGAGCAGTACTTC. Its protein is CASSPASGGRRHEQYF.

This chain links TRBV5-1 with TRBJ2-1; D might be TRBD1 (6 bases). This CDR3 contains 16 residues. V dropped 1 base and J dropped 10 bases, with 21 bases sitting between them. Looked up from germline, CDR1 is SGHRS and CDR2 is YFSETQ. The CDR3 sequence is CASSLYRGTTPGEQFF. For the CDR3, the DNA is TGCGCCAGCAGCTTGTATAGGGGGACCACCCCGGGGGAGCAGTTCTTC.

The chain recombines TRBV4-2 with TRBJ2-5; 15 nucleotides agree with TRBD2. The ends lost 1 base at V and 3 bases at J; junction bases unmatched: 15. Germline V gives CDR1 LGHNA, CDR2 YNFKEQ. This CDR3 is built from 21 residues. CDR3 sequence reads: CASSQVGAPGTSGGREETQYF. CDR3 DNA sequence: TGTGCCAGCAGCCAAGTTGGGGCTCCCGGGACTAGCGGGGGGAGGGAAGAGACCCAGTACTTC.

The J gene is TRBJ1-4, the V gene TRBV2; 12 positions match TRBD1. Per the germline V gene, CDR1 is SNHLY and CDR2 is FYNNEI. Losses at the gene ends were 6 bases for V and 10 bases for J; bases not matched to a gene: 12. The CDR3 length is 16 residues. CDR3 DNA: TGTGCCAGCAGCGTAGGGACAGGGGGCGCGGGAGGAAAACTGTTTTTT. Its protein product is CASSVGTGGAGGKLFF.

The table lists this clone with a count of one. V is TRBV30 and J is TRBJ1-6; a possible D gene is TRBD1 (5 bases). Trimming left V 0 bases short and J 3 bases short, with 12 bases between. CDR3 length equals 16 residues. Germline V gene lookup returns CDR1 GTSNPN and CDR2 SVGIG (reference sequence). The CDR3 sequence is CAWSVFRANYNSPLHF. The CDR3 DNA sequence: TGTGCCTGGAGTGTATTCAGGGCCAACTATAATTCACCCCTCCACTTT.

The genes are TRBV4-1 and TRBJ2-2; D ambiguous. V lost 3 bases and J lost 8, with 4 bases in between. This CDR3 spans 11 amino acids. Germline CDR1 is MGHRA and CDR2 is YSYEKL. DNA for the CDR3: TGCGCCAGCAGCCAGGAGGGGGAGCTGTTTTTT. Protein sequence: CASSQEGELFF.

The chain employs TRBV28 and TRBJ2-5, with D unresolved. Deletions cut 4 bases from V and 7 bases from J, with 10 bases between. In germline, CDR1 is MDHEN, CDR2 SYDVKM. This CDR3 has 12 amino acids. CDR3 residues: CASSSTSGTQYF. DNA of the CDR3: TGTGCCAGCAGTTCTACCTCTGGGACCCAGTACTTC.

This chain links TRBV5-1 with TRBJ2-7; tentatively, D is TRBD2 (5 bases). The CDR3 spans 13 residues. Per germline, CDR1 SGHRS and CDR2 YFSETQ. V lost 6 bases and J lost 6, with 16 bases in between. Here the CDR3 reads CASTGQPGVEQYF. CDR3 nucleotide sequence: TGCGCCAGCACGGGCCAACCCGGGGTCGAGCAGTACTTC.

The rearrangement uses TRBV18 and TRBJ2-6, with 11 bases fitting TRBD1. Germline trimming cut 3 bases from V and 1 base from J; bases unmatched to any gene: 8. The germline V gene encodes CDR1 KGHSH and CDR2 LQKENI. The length of the CDR3 is 19 residues. The CDR3 DNA is TGTGCCAGCTCACCGCTCGGGGGACAGGGGGTATCTGGGGCCAACGTCCTGACTTTC. It yields the protein CASSPLGGQGVSGANVLTF.